This T cell receptor (beta chain) was sequenced in a study of beta chain features in type 1 diabetes (dated by TCRdb to the late 2010s). As for the study more broadly: No differences in mean age, gender distribution, total cell number or subset yield were found between patients and healthy donors. A total of 85 million to 140 million sorted cells were examined across all samples, and the number of cells per subset was strongly correlated with RNA yield. In the study, recently diagnosed type 1 diabetes patients and matched healthy donors were compared on the TCRB repertoires of their sorted circulating CD4+ T cell subsets. Whereas all 28 donors provided naive and central memory subsets, regulatory and stem cell-like memory subsets were isolated from just 8 patients and about 8 healthy donors.

A single peripheral blood draw of around 100 mL on average was collected from each donor into heparinised tubes. A BD FACSAria II and a panel including CD45RO, CCR7, CD25, CD127, CD95 and CD27 were used to sort naive, central memory, regulatory and stem cell-like memory CD4+ T cells. A purity above 98% was achieved for all sorted populations. PBMCs were isolated right away by Lymphoprep density gradient centrifugation and were stained directly, without culture. To minimize batch effects, samples were stained and sorted in pairs, one healthy donor with one patient per experiment. CDR1 and CDR2, per the germline V gene, are SGHVS and FQNEAQ. V is pruned by 2 bases and J by 2 bases, leaving 3 bases of the junction without a gene match. The CDR3 starts with the cysteine, ends with the phenylalanine, and has 16 residues. Only the CDR3 DNA is retained, 48 bases long and in frame from the first base. All of the isolated RNA was reverse transcribed with the High Capacity cDNA Reverse Transcription Kit, so expressed TCRB transcripts were sequenced. Deep immunoSEQ sequencing was applied to naive, central memory and regulatory T cell samples, giving an average of roughly 3.5 million total reads per sample. Sorted cells were lysed in RLT buffer, and RNA was extracted using DNase-treated RNeasy Micro or Mini kits according to cell number. Each cell subset was processed on its own to prevent cross-contamination, while patient and healthy donor samples were processed together. The immunoSEQ multiplex PCR was used to amplify TCRB sequences from cDNA, yielding 87-bp fragments that span the CDR3 region. Sequencing of the amplicons was done on the Illumina HiSeq platform. As for how the authors treated the data: PCR bias was corrected computationally using synthetic template baselines, and reads within Hamming distance 2 were collapsed, with unmergeable singletons discarded. Reads were aligned against IMGT to assign V, D and J genes, CDR3 length and insertions or deletions at six rearrangement sites. Within each subset, clonotype counts were normalized to sorted cell number, after which true diversity and Gini coefficients were computed with the tcR R package. Repertoire sharing was quantified using the overlap coefficient calculated on TCRB nucleotide sequences. As a proxy for the pre-selection repertoire, out-of-frame TCRB sequences from naive cells were analyzed. Not all clones reach the TCRdb copy of this immuneACCESS table, which keeps in-frame sequences only. Checked studies attribute under half of the gap to unresolved V genes and leave the rest unexplained. V and J calls and clone size are as listed in that table; D and trimming were resolved from the DNA. The sample has under 900,000 clones on record, 17% of them singletons. The ten most abundant clones make up around 0.02% of the sample.

Findings and caveats that apply to the study as a whole: PCR may preferentially amplify shorter templates, but because patient and control samples were amplified and corrected together, any resulting skew would affect both groups equally. Patients with type 1 diabetes made fewer insertions and deleted more nucleotides at VDJ recombination sites, implying thymic rearrangement abnormalities. Only small numbers of individuals were included in the HLA sub-analyses, which left unresolved whether HLA type had any influence on TCRB rearrangement. In all four CD4+ subsets, TCRB CDR3 length was moderately but significantly shorter in type 1 diabetes patients. Naive, central memory and regulatory TCRB repertoires appeared to be more similar among patients than among healthy donors. Sequencing cDNA rather than genomic DNA could over-represent highly expressing activated cells, although activation and CD3 levels did not differ between groups.

Comment on this clone: The antigen it recognizes is unknown. Nothing much larger sits one base from this clone, and base qualities are not available.

Sequenced material: naive CD4+ T cells from blood. Taken with the paper, the label for cell subset or site translates to: true naive CD4+ T cells. The chain joins TRBV7-8 to TRBJ2-3; 11 bases in between match TRBD2. The source of this sequence is a young woman in good health. The CDR3 has the sequence CASSLRTSGSTDTQYF. The DNA sequence follows: TGTGCCAGCAGCTTAAGGACTAGCGGGTCCACAGATACGCAGTATTTT.